This T cell receptor (beta chain) was recorded in a study of cytomegalovirus exposure and HLA in healthy donors. Study-level information: A previous analysis identified approximately 110 million unique TCR beta sequences derived from around 180 million T cells.

This clone was detected only once. The antigen is undetermined. PCR was performed using 60 Vbeta and 13 Jbeta primers. TCRdb's copy holds only in-frame clones and misses some; the assay was immunoSEQ multiplex PCR. Of under 250,000 clones in the sample, approximately 80% were seen once. J was trimmed by 0 bases and V by 4 bases; bases with no gene match: 3. The CDR3 is 15 amino acids. Germline V CDR1 and CDR2: SGHRS, YFSETQ. Study-wide findings and caveats: Within an earlier analysis, most TCR beta V segments proved productive either about 90% or about 30% of the time. Common viral pathogens seemed to be connected with several of the most significant clusters, according to a later analysis. TCR beta chains numbering more than 150 were designated cytomegalovirus-associated.

The V gene is TRBV5-1, the J gene TRBJ2-1; 8 nucleotides agree with TRBD2. The source material was PBMCs. The source of this sequence is a woman aged 50 to 60 in good health and CMV-seropositive. As DNA, the CDR3 is TGCGCCAGCAGCGCGGGGGGTAGCTCCTACAATGAGCAGTTCTTC. Its translation: CASSAGGSSYNEQFF.